A single sample gave rise to the 30 T cell receptor beta chains below, sequenced in a study of long-term antiretroviral therapy in people with HIV. The assay, immunoSEQ v3.0, was run at survey level. The data were produced by immunoSEQ multiplex PCR, yet TCRdb's version contains in-frame clones alone and is incomplete. The profile shows tens of thousands of clones, around 84% of them singletons. The starting material was unsorted PBMCs, obtained 3 years after starting antiretroviral therapy. All receptors come from a man between 45 and 60 years old with HIV.

This clone was seen a single time. The chain recombines TRBV6-6 with TRBJ2-7; D might be TRBD1 (8 bases). There are 14 residues in the CDR3. V was pared by 7 bases and J by 6 bases, with 19 bases between. Looked up from germline, CDR1 is MNHNY and CDR2 is SVGAGI (reference sequence). The CDR3 loop reads CASTHRGRVSEQYF. In DNA form, the CDR3 reads TGTGCCAGCACCCACAGGGGGAGGGTGTCCGAGCAGTACTTC.

This clone was detected only once. The chain has TRBV2 and TRBJ1-3; D unresolved. The length of the CDR3 is 17 residues. The V gene lost 5 bases and the J gene lost 0 bases, with 17 bases spanning the gap. Germline V gives CDR1 SNHLY, CDR2 FYNNEI. The CDR3 is CASSNLIEISSGNTIYF. The CDR3 nucleotides are TGTGCCAGCAGTAACCTTATTGAAATTAGCTCTGGAAACACCATATATTTT.

V gene TRBV5-1 combines with J gene TRBJ2-1; TRBD1 matches at 7 bases. The CDR3 sequence is 14 residues long. The germline V gene has CDR1 SGHRS and CDR2 YFSETQ. With 2 bases clipped from V and 7 bases from J, the junction kept 6 bases outside the gene matches. CDR3 loop: CASSLTGTANEQFF. The CDR3 bases are TGCGCCAGCAGCTTAACCGGGACAGCAAATGAGCAGTTCTTC.

The CDR3 region has the DNA TGCAGCGTTGGGTGGAGGGAGGGGACTTACACAGATACGCAGTATTTT. It translates to CSVGWREGTYTDTQYF. The rearrangement uses TRBV29-1 and TRBJ2-3; 7 nucleotides match TRBD2. With 4 bases clipped from V and 2 bases from J, the junction kept 12 bases outside the gene matches. CDR1 is SQVTM and CDR2 is ANQGSEA in the germline V gene. The CDR3 length is 16 residues.

This chain connects TRBV2 to TRBJ2-7; D is possibly TRBD1 (7 bases). The germline V and J ends were trimmed by 6 bases and 5 bases, with 17 bases remaining between them. Germline V gives CDR1 SNHLY, CDR2 FYNNEI. CDR3 length equals 14 residues. CDR3 sequence (DNA): TGTGCCAGCAGAGCCGACAGGGAGGTCCACGAGCAGTACTTC. Its translation: CASRADREVHEQYF.

The J gene is TRBJ2-1, the V gene TRBV25-1, with TRBD2 identical over 8 bases. V gave up 3 bases and J gave up 7 bases; unmatched junction bases: 5. Germline V gene data show CDR1 as MGHDK and CDR2 as SYGVNS. The CDR3 runs to 14 residues. The CDR3 loop is CASSETSAGNEQFF. The CDR3 DNA reads TGTGCCAGCAGTGAGACTAGCGCGGGGAATGAGCAGTTCTTC. The whole variable domain, filled in from reference TRBV25-1 and TRBJ2-1, reads EADIYQTPRYLVIGTGKKITLECSQTMGHDKMYWYQQDPGMELHLIHYSYGVNSTEKGDLSSESTVSRIRTEHFPLTLESARPSHTSQYLCASSETSAGNEQFFGPGTRLTVL.

This clone was detected a few times. The chain carries TRBV5-1 and TRBJ2-7; 10 bases agree with TRBD1. CDR1 is SGHRS and CDR2 is YFSETQ in the germline V gene. The CDR3 consists of 13 residues. V lost 4 bases to trimming and J lost 5 bases; unmatched junction nucleotides: 3. The DNA of the CDR3 is TGCGCCAGCAGCCTGGACAGGGGGGACGAGCAGTACTTC. This codes for CASSLDRGDEQYF.

The chain couples TRBV30 to TRBJ1-1, with D hard to call. Germline V CDR1 and CDR2: GTSNPN, SVGIG (reference sequence). V lost 2 bases to trimming and J lost 0 bases, with 7 bases between them. The CDR3 is 13 residues long. In nucleotides, the CDR3 is TGTGCCTGGAGTAGAGGCGTGAACACTGAAGCTTTCTTT. Amino acid sequence: CAWSRGVNTEAFF.

The gene calls are TRBV27 and TRBJ2-5, with D unclear. This CDR3 has 13 residues. Per germline, CDR1 MNHEY and CDR2 SMNVEV (reference sequence). Between the trimmed V and J ends, which lost 7 bases and 0 bases, there was a span of 9 bases. The DNA of the CDR3 is TGTGCCAGCAAAACGGTGTACCAAGAGACCCAGTACTTC. Translation: CASKTVYQETQYF.

The chain employs TRBV5-4 and TRBJ2-1; the match to TRBD2 covers 10 bases. The V segment lost 7 bases and the J segment 6 bases; nucleotides outside the gene matches: 10. The CDR3 totals 15 residues. Germline V gene sequence: CDR1 SGHNT, CDR2 YYREEE (reference sequence). CDR3 region: CASPAGLAGANEQFF. In DNA form, the CDR3 reads TGTGCCAGCCCCGCTGGGCTAGCGGGAGCCAATGAGCAGTTCTTC. Combining the CDR3 with reference TRBV5-4 and TRBJ2-1 gives the whole variable domain ETGVTQSPTHLIKTRGQQVTLRCSSQSGHNTVSWYQQALGQGPQFIFQYYREEENGRGNFPPRFSGLQFPNYSSELNVNALELDDSALYLCASPAGLAGANEQFFGPGTRLTVL.

The J gene is TRBJ1-2, the V gene TRBV7-9, with D possibly being TRBD1 (5 bases). The CDR3 extends over 12 amino acids. Trimming stripped 1 base from V and 6 bases from J, with 6 bases between. CDR1 is SEHNR, CDR2 FQNEAQ, per germline (reference sequence). This CDR3 reads CASSLGGDGYTF. The CDR3 DNA reads TGTGCCAGCAGCTTAGGGGGGGATGGCTACACCTTC.

A single count supports this clone. V and J are TRBV5-1 and TRBJ2-7; the D is unclear. CDR1 is SGHRS, CDR2 YFSETQ, per germline. The CDR3 is made up of 13 amino acids. The ends were cut back, 0 bases at V and 2 bases at J, with 6 bases in the middle. CDR3 coding DNA: TGCGCCAGCAGCTTGGGACCGACCTACGAGCAGTACTTC. Residues: CASSLGPTYEQYF. Drawing the rest from reference TRBV5-1 and TRBJ2-7, the complete variable domain is KAGVTQTPRYLIKTRGQQVTLSCSPISGHRSVSWYQQTPGQGLQFLFEYFSETQRNKGNFPGRFSGRQFSNSRSEMNVSTLELGDSALYLCASSLGPTYEQYFGPGTRLTVT.

This chain uses TRBV19 with TRBJ1-5; tentative D call: TRBD1 (5 bases). The V end was cut by 5 bases, the J end by 0 bases, with 17 bases between. Germline lookup yields CDR1 LNHDA and CDR2 SQIVND (reference sequence). The CDR3 is 17 amino acids. The DNA of the CDR3 is TGTGCCAGTAGTCGGGACCGCGGTTCGTTTAGCAATCAGCCCCAGCATTTT. It specifies CASSRDRGSFSNQPQHF.

V is TRBV11-2 and J is TRBJ2-1, with a possible D match to TRBD2 (7 bases). The CDR3 consists of 16 residues. The ends were cut back, 8 bases at V and 9 bases at J, with 26 bases in the middle. Germline loops: CDR1 SGHAT, CDR2 FQNNGV. The CDR3 nucleotides are TGTGCCAGCTCGACTTCATGGGGGGGGCGGTGGATTGAGCAGTTCTTC. It yields the protein CASSTSWGGRWIEQFF.

This clone was detected a few times. The CDR3: CASSLVTGSDGYTF. The CDR3 DNA is TGTGCCAGCAGCTTAGTTACAGGGTCGGATGGCTACACCTTC. The chain couples TRBV11-2 to TRBJ1-2, with D possibly matching TRBD1 (6 bases). V was pared by 1 base and J by 6 bases, with 12 bases between. CDR1 is SGHAT, CDR2 FQNNGV, per germline. CDR3 length equals 14 residues.

The chain recombines TRBV11-2 with TRBJ2-7; 9 bases line up with TRBD1. The CDR3 runs 14 residues. With V trimmed by 7 bases and J by 2 bases, 6 bases remained unmatched. Per germline, CDR1 SGHAT and CDR2 FQNNGV. The CDR3 sequence is CASTQGQGPYEQYF. Here the CDR3 DNA reads TGTGCCAGCACCCAGGGACAGGGACCCTACGAGCAGTACTTC. The variable domain in full, with the rest retrieved from reference TRBV11-2 and TRBJ2-7, is EAGVAQSPRYKIIEKRQSVAFWCNPISGHATLYWYQQILGQGPKLLIQFQNNGVVDDSQLPKDRFSAERLKGVDSTLKIQPAKLEDSAVYLCASTQGQGPYEQYFGPGTRLTVT.

The CDR3 spells CASSLGTYNEQFF. In DNA form, the CDR3 reads TGCGCCAGCAGTCTCGGGACCTACAATGAGCAGTTCTTC. The rearrangement links TRBV5-1 to TRBJ2-1; TRBD2 is a possible D gene (5 bases). Germline loops: CDR1 SGHRS, CDR2 YFSETQ. This CDR3 is built from 13 residues. Trimming took off 5 bases at V and 2 bases at J, with 8 bases between the two ends.

The chain carries TRBV28 and TRBJ1-5; TRBD1 matches 9 bases. This CDR3 region has 18 residues. The germline V gene has CDR1 MDHEN and CDR2 SYDVKM. After removal of 2 bases from V and 3 bases from J, the junction contained 11 bases not matched to a gene. Here the CDR3 DNA reads TGTGCCAGCAGTTTACTTACTCCGGACAGGGGTTTCAATCAGCCCCAGCATTTT. It encodes CASSLLTPDRGFNQPQHF.

This chain uses TRBV4-3 with TRBJ1-5, with D possibly matching TRBD1 (6 bases). This CDR3 spans 15 amino acids. V lost 3 bases, J lost 6 bases, and 15 bases lay in between. The germline gives CDR1 LGHNA, CDR2 YSLEER. CDR3 loop: CASSQTGQRRQPQHF. The CDR3 DNA reads TGCGCCAGCAGCCAGACCGGACAGAGACGTCAGCCCCAGCATTTT.

The V gene is TRBV4-1, the J gene TRBJ1-1, with TRBD1 matching 8 bases. Losses at the gene ends were 0 bases for V and 3 bases for J; bases not matched to a gene: 12. CDR1 and CDR2 (germline): MGHRA, YSYEKL. CDR3 size: 18 residues. This CDR3 is CASSQDRATGDLDTEAFF. CDR3 bases: TGCGCCAGCAGCCAAGATCGGGCGACAGGGGATTTGGACACTGAAGCTTTCTTT.

This rearrangement joins TRBV2 to TRBJ2-7; weak D call: TRBD1 (5 bases). This CDR3 region has 14 residues. Trimming removed 2 bases at V and 3 bases at J, with 11 bases between. CDR1 and CDR2 (germline): SNHLY, FYNNEI. The CDR3 coding sequence is TGTGCCAGCAGTGAAAGCGACAGTTACTACGAGCAGTACTTC. It is translated as CASSESDSYYEQYF.

This clone came up once. The rearrangement joins TRBV27 to TRBJ1-2; 7 bases fit TRBD1. The CDR3 spans 14 residues. The V gene end was trimmed by 3 bases and the J gene end by 6 bases; junction bases not matched to a gene: 7. Germline loops: CDR1 MNHEY, CDR2 SMNVEV (reference sequence). CDR3 amino acids: CASSLKGARNGYTF. DNA of the CDR3: TGTGCCAGCAGTTTGAAGGGGGCTAGGAATGGCTACACCTTC.

In its sample, this clone was seen once. The chain uses TRBV19 and TRBJ2-3, with 8 bases that match TRBD2. CDR1 and CDR2 (germline): LNHDA, SQIVND (reference sequence). This CDR3 is built from 19 residues. J gave up 3 bases and V 6 bases, and 20 bases lay outside the gene matches. The CDR3 loop reads CASSHSTPWGAGETDTQYF. The CDR3, as DNA: TGTGCCAGTAGCCATAGTACCCCTTGGGGAGCGGGGGAAACAGATACGCAGTATTTT.

The chain employs TRBV11-2 and TRBJ1-1; TRBD1 matches 7 bases. V was pared by 5 bases and J by 0 bases, with 9 bases of the junction left unmatched. Looked up from germline, CDR1 is SGHAT and CDR2 is FQNNGV. This CDR3 has 16 amino acids. The CDR3 sequence: CASSLPTGYMNTEAFF. In DNA form, the CDR3 reads TGTGCCAGCAGCCTACCGACAGGGTACATGAACACTGAAGCTTTCTTT.

This rearrangement joins TRBV6-6 to TRBJ2-1; D is unclear. With 6 bases removed from V and 7 bases from J, the gap between germline ends came to 16 bases. The CDR3 runs 14 residues. In germline, CDR1 is MNHNY, CDR2 SVGAGI (reference sequence). CDR3 sequence: CASSPLSFENEQFF. The CDR3 bases are TGTGCCAGCAGCCCGTTAAGTTTCGAGAATGAGCAGTTCTTC.

The rearrangement links TRBV5-4 to TRBJ2-7, with TRBD1 matching 7 bases. This CDR3 is 14 amino acids long. Germline CDR1 and CDR2: SGHNT and YYREEE (reference sequence). With 3 bases clipped from V and 0 bases from J, the junction kept 3 bases outside the gene matches. The CDR3 nucleotides are TGTGCCAGCAGCTCAGGGGGAAGCTCCTACGAGCAGTACTTC. This encodes CASSSGGSSYEQYF.

The chain links TRBV19 to TRBJ1-2, with 10 bases aligning to TRBD1. CDR3 size: 14 residues. The V segment lost 3 bases and the J segment 7 bases; nucleotides outside the gene matches: 5. CDR1 is LNHDA, CDR2 SQIVND, per germline (reference sequence). The CDR3 DNA reads as TGTGCCAGTAGTATGACAGGGGGCGTCGGTGGCTACACCTTC. Encoded protein: CASSMTGGVGGYTF.

The genes are TRBV28 and TRBJ2-5, with TRBD2 as a possible D gene (5 bases). The V end lost 11 bases, the J end lost 4 bases, and 23 bases lay between the germline ends. The CDR3 is made up of 15 amino acids. CDR1 and CDR2 from the germline V gene are MDHEN and SYDVKM. The CDR3 loop is CASSTRGLLSETQYF. The CDR3 DNA follows: TGTGCCTCCTCAACTCGGGGATTACTCTCAGAGACCCAGTACTTC.

The V gene is TRBV6-1, the J gene TRBJ2-7; a weak D match, TRBD1 (5 bases). With 6 bases removed from V and 11 bases from J, the gap between germline ends came to 17 bases. The CDR3 totals 12 residues. Looked up from germline, CDR1 is MNHNS and CDR2 is SASEGT. CDR3: CASRVSDNPKYF. Here the CDR3 DNA reads TGTGCCAGCAGGGTTTCGGACAACCCAAAGTACTTC.

This clone occurred once. This rearrangement joins TRBV15 to TRBJ2-1; D is ambiguous. Germline CDR1 and CDR2: LNHNV and YYDKDF (reference sequence). This CDR3 is 12 amino acids long. Trimming took off 2 bases at V and 8 bases at J, with 7 bases between the two ends. For the CDR3, the DNA is TGTGCCACCAGCAGACTATTCGATGAGCAGTTCTTC. Translation: CATSRLFDEQFF.